This T cell receptor beta chain was observed in a study of OX40 agonist ivuxolimab in advanced cancers. Study at large: A mean age of roughly 66 years, range about 20 to 79, was recorded, and over 65% were male.

The repertoire was sequenced with immunoSEQ multiplex PCR; TCRdb's copy has only in-frame clones and lacks some. The sample carries roughly 75,000 clones, 85% to 90% recorded once. After removal of 5 bases from V and 3 bases from J, the junction contained 7 bases not matched to a gene. The germline V gene has CDR1 LNHDA and CDR2 SQIVND (reference sequence). The CDR3 has 15 residues. This material consisted of CD4+ or CD8+ T cells sorted from blood, taken in a trial of the OX40 agonist ivuxolimab. The source is an adult with an advanced solid tumor such as melanoma, head and neck, liver or kidney cancer. This sequence joins TRBV19 and TRBJ2-7, with 10 bases identical to TRBD1. CDR3 DNA: TGTGCCAGTAGTGCCAGCGGGACAGGGGTCTACGAGCAGTACTTC. Its translation is CASSASGTGVYEQYF.